Following are 4 T cell receptor beta chains from one sample sequenced in a study of shared clonotypes between healthy human individuals. Terminally differentiated effector memory CD45RA+ cells were excluded from the naive CD8 cells, which were CD45RO-negative and positively selected for CCR7. TCRdb keeps only in-frame clones here, not all; method: immunoSEQ multiplex PCR. The table lists over 2 million clones, just under 95% of them singletons, with 0.9% to 1.4% in the top ten. Input material: naive CD8+ T cells sorted from blood. The receptor set was obtained from a man between 18 and 35 years old in good health.

The J gene is TRBJ2-7, the V gene TRBV13; 7 bases fit TRBD2. The junction had 12 bases not matched to a gene; V was cut back by 1 base and J by 3 bases. This CDR3 is 17 amino acids long. CDR1 and CDR2 from the germline V gene are PRHDT and FYEKMQ (reference sequence). This CDR3 is CASSLEAGGGDYYEQYF. Here the CDR3 DNA reads TGTGCCAGCAGCTTAGAGGCCGGGGGAGGGGACTACTACGAGCAGTACTTC.

The chain combines TRBV7-9 with TRBJ2-7; D is perhaps TRBD1 (6 bases). From germline, CDR1 is SEHNR and CDR2 FQNEAQ (reference sequence). The CDR3 covers 14 residues. V was trimmed by 3 bases and J by 0 bases, leaving 9 bases between them. CDR3 nucleotides: TGTGCCAGCAGCTTGCCAGGGGCCTCCTACGAGCAGTACTTC. Protein product: CASSLPGASYEQYF.

This chain joins TRBV27 and TRBJ2-3; 11 nucleotides match TRBD2. Trimming at V came to 0 bases and at J to 2 bases, leaving 7 bases not matched to a gene. The CDR3 consists of 18 residues. Germline assignment: CDR1 MNHEY and CDR2 SMNVEV (reference sequence). The CDR3 DNA follows: TGTGCCAGCAGTTTATCGAAGGTGGGACTAGCGGACACAGATACGCAGTATTTT. Its translation: CASSLSKVGLADTDTQYF.

The gene calls are TRBV14 and TRBJ2-7; 12 positions agree with TRBD2. The CDR3 has 16 residues. In germline, CDR1 is SGHDN, CDR2 FVKESK. The junction had 4 bases not matched to a gene; V was cut back by 0 bases and J by 4 bases. The CDR3 DNA reads as TGTGCCAGCAGCCAAGATGCTAGCGGGGGGGTTTACGAGCAGTACTTC. It translates to CASSQDASGGVYEQYF. The whole variable domain, filled in from reference TRBV14 and TRBJ2-7, reads EAGVTQFPSHSVIEKGQTVTLRCDPISGHDNLYWYRRVMGKEIKFLLHFVKESKQDESGMPNNRFLAERTGGTYSTLKVQPAELEDSGVYFCASSQDASGGVYEQYFGPGTRLTVT.